This T cell receptor beta chain was documented in a study of CD8 T cells in Susac syndrome. Random hexamers primed reverse transcription of about 0.45 to 1 ug RNA. Multiplex PCR with immunoSEQ amplified the TCR beta CDR3 across 54 Vbeta and 13 Jbeta. TCRdb fed the immunoSEQ multiplex PCR reads into MiXCR, producing one record per CDR3 protein. The sample lists around 130,000 distinct CDR3 sequences, under 95% seen once, with approximately 0.24% in the top ten. The TEMRA cells underwent FACS enrichment, while the CD8+ and CD4+ T cells underwent negative isolation. The sequence was obtained from a human donor with multiple sclerosis. The sequencing input was CD8+ T cells from PBMCs.

CDR3 nucleotides: TGTGCCAGCAGTTACTCATGGGGGGCATACGAGCAGTACTTC. Its translation: CASSYSWGAYEQYF. This chain connects TRBV6-5 to TRBJ2-7; D may correspond to TRBD1 or TRBD2 (6 bases each). Germline V gives CDR1 MNHEY, CDR2 SVGAGI. V shed 0 bases and J shed 4 bases, with 10 bases lying between them. This CDR3 contains 14 residues.